This passage covers 19 T cell receptor beta chains from one sample sequenced in a study of OX40 agonist ivuxolimab in advanced cancers. Assay: immunoSEQ multiplex PCR; the TCRdb copy retains only in-frame clones and omits some. This repertoire shows about 82,000 clones, roughly 80% found once; its top ten account for around 0.84%. The input for sequencing was CD4+ or CD8+ T cells sorted from blood, taken in a trial of the OX40 agonist ivuxolimab. The receptors were gathered from an adult with an advanced solid tumor such as melanoma, head and neck, liver or kidney cancer.

The V call is TRBV4-1, the J call TRBJ2-2; D is ambiguous. This CDR3 comprises 14 residues. V lost 4 bases to trimming and J lost 6 bases, with 12 bases between them. Germline V gives CDR1 MGHRA, CDR2 YSYEKL. The CDR3 DNA reads as TGCGCCAGCAGCCGGGGATTTTCACCCGGGGAGCTGTTTTTT. Its protein is CASSRGFSPGELFF.

V and J are TRBV6-5 and TRBJ1-4, with TRBD1 as a possible D gene (5 bases). The germline gives CDR1 MNHEY, CDR2 SVGAGI. With 2 bases removed from V and 7 bases from J, the gap between germline ends came to 11 bases. The CDR3 has 14 residues. CDR3 loop: CASSYGTGGEKLFF. The CDR3 bases are TGTGCCAGCAGTTACGGGACGGGGGGTGAAAAACTGTTTTTT.

V gene TRBV2 combines with J gene TRBJ2-1; 7 nucleotides align to TRBD2. CDR1 and CDR2 from the germline V gene are SNHLY and FYNNEI. With 6 bases clipped from V and 5 bases from J, the junction kept 10 bases outside the gene matches. This CDR3 is 15 amino acids long. CDR3 region: CASSPSGEGNNEQFF. In nucleotides, the CDR3 is TGTGCCAGCAGCCCCAGCGGGGAAGGGAACAATGAGCAGTTCTTC. Full variable domain (remainder filled in from reference TRBV2 and TRBJ2-1): EPEVTQTPSHQVTQMGQEVILRCVPISNHLYFYWYRQILGQKVEFLVSFYNNEISEKSEIFDDQFSVERPDGSNFTLKIRSTKLEDSAMYFCASSPSGEGNNEQFFGPGTRLTVL.

This clone was seen a few times. This chain joins TRBV5-8 and TRBJ1-6, with D possibly TRBD1 on 5 matching bases. The V gene's germline CDR1 is SGHTS and CDR2 YDEGEE. The CDR3 is 16 amino acids. V lost 5 bases and J lost 7, with 19 bases in between. This chain's CDR3 is CASSKAGGTFNSPLHF. Here the CDR3 DNA reads TGTGCCAGCAGTAAGGCTGGGGGAACGTTCAATTCACCCCTCCACTTT.

The chain couples TRBV6-5 to TRBJ1-2; 9 bases map to TRBD1. V dropped 5 bases and J dropped 7; count of bases not matched to a gene: 2. Germline CDR1 reads MNHEY; CDR2 reads SVGAGI. The length of the CDR3 is 12 residues. The CDR3 sequence: CASSGTGSGYTF. CDR3 DNA sequence: TGTGCCAGCAGTGGGACAGGGAGTGGCTACACCTTC.

This chain links TRBV6-6 with TRBJ2-1; 9 bases map to TRBD1. This CDR3 has 15 amino acids. The germline V gene has CDR1 MNHNY and CDR2 SVGAGI (reference sequence). J lost 6 bases, V lost 6 bases, and 9 bases had no gene match. The CDR3 DNA reads as TGTGCCAGCAGCCCGGGACAGGGACCGTTCAATGAGCAGTTCTTC. Its protein is CASSPGQGPFNEQFF.

The CDR3 sequence: CASSFGGVGVYGYTF. CDR3 in DNA: TGCGCCAGCAGCTTCGGAGGGGTCGGCGTCTATGGCTACACCTTC. The chain employs TRBV5-1 and TRBJ1-2; TRBD1 might be the D (5 bases). The CDR3 totals 15 residues. Germline lookup yields CDR1 SGHRS and CDR2 YFSETQ. V gave up 2 bases and J gave up 4 bases, with 15 bases separating them.

This clone appeared once. The chain combines TRBV2 with TRBJ2-5, with D unresolved. This CDR3 is 11 amino acids long. Germline V CDR1 and CDR2: SNHLY, FYNNEI. V shed 7 bases and J shed 5 bases, with 8 bases lying between them. DNA of the CDR3: TGTGCCAGCACCGTACGGGAGACCCAGTACTTC. Residues: CASTVRETQYF.

To note about this clone: In the same sample, other DNA sequences code for this CDR3. V is TRBV9 and J is TRBJ1-3; D is uncertain. Germline-derived CDR1 and CDR2 are SGDLS and YYNGEE. Trimming stripped 0 bases from V and 0 bases from J, with 7 bases between. The CDR3 is 15 amino acids. The DNA of the CDR3 is TGTGCCAGCAGCGTAGGAGGAAACTCTGGAAACACCATATATTTT. It translates to CASSVGGNSGNTIYF.

The CDR3 sequence: CASSLAGGLRETQYF. The CDR3 DNA sequence: TGTGCCAGCAGCTTGGCGGGGGGGCTGCGGGAGACCCAGTACTTC. The chain is built from TRBV9 and TRBJ2-5, with TRBD2 matching 9 bases. The V gene's germline CDR1 is SGDLS and CDR2 YYNGEE. The V gene end was trimmed by 4 bases and the J gene end by 5 bases; junction bases not matched to a gene: 9. The CDR3 contains 15 residues. The full variable domain, in which reference TRBV9 and TRBJ2-5 provide the parts outside the CDR3, is DSGVTQTPKHLITATGQRVTLRCSPRSGDLSVYWYQQSLDQGLQFLIQYYNGEERAKGNILERFSAQQFPDLHSELNLSSLELGDSALYFCASSLAGGLRETQYFGPGTRLLVL.

The genes are TRBV4-2 and TRBJ1-6; D may be TRBD1 (6 bases). V was cut by 0 bases and J by 7 bases, with 13 bases left in between. CDR3 length: 16 amino acids. The germline CDR1 and CDR2 sequences are LGHNA and YNFKEQ. DNA of the CDR3: TGTGCCAGCAGCCAAGATCCCCAGGGGACGAATTCACCCCTCCACTTT. Translation: CASSQDPQGTNSPLHF.

This clone was detected a few times. V and J are TRBV7-2 and TRBJ1-6; the D gene is possibly TRBD1 (6 bases). V gave up 4 bases and J gave up 9 bases, with 19 bases separating them. CDR1 SGHTA and CDR2 FQGNSA come from the germline V gene. CDR3 length: 16 residues. The chain's CDR3 is CASSSRGLGGGSPLHF. The CDR3 coding sequence is TGTGCCAGCAGCTCTCGAGGGCTGGGAGGGGGTTCACCCCTCCACTTT.

This clone has just one count. The rearrangement uses TRBV27 and TRBJ1-1, with TRBD1 as a possible D gene (6 bases). The germline CDR1 and CDR2 sequences are MNHEY and SMNVEV (reference sequence). The CDR3 contains 14 residues. V dropped 8 bases and J dropped 4 bases, with 17 bases sitting between them. The CDR3 nucleotides are TGTGCCAGCCTCCTACAGGGCGGGGGCACTGAAGCTTTCTTT. Amino acid sequence: CASLLQGGGTEAFF.

J is TRBJ1-2 and V is TRBV30; tentative D call: TRBD1 (6 bases). CDR3 size: 16 residues. Trimming removed 1 base from V and 5 bases from J, with 20 bases in between. CDR1 GTSNPN and CDR2 SVGIG come from the germline V gene (reference sequence). CDR3 loop: CAWSDGGTGISYGYTF. The CDR3 bases are TGTGCCTGGAGTGATGGGGGAACAGGGATAAGTTATGGCTACACCTTC.

This sequence joins TRBV19 and TRBJ1-1; perhaps TRBD1 as D (5 bases). Per germline, CDR1 LNHDA and CDR2 SQIVND (reference sequence). Trimming left V 3 bases short and J 4 bases short, with 12 bases between. The CDR3 is made up of 14 amino acids. The CDR3 here is CASSMKVQGTEAFF. The CDR3 nucleotides are TGTGCCAGTAGTATGAAGGTTCAGGGCACTGAAGCTTTCTTT. Using reference TRBV19 and TRBJ1-1 for the parts outside the CDR3, the full variable domain is DGGITQSPKYLFRKEGQNVTLSCEQNLNHDAMYWYRQDPGQGLRLIYYSQIVNDFQKGDIAEGYSVSREKKESFPLTVTSAQKNPTAFYLCASSMKVQGTEAFFGQGTRLTVV.

The genes are TRBV7-9 and TRBJ2-7, with TRBD1 as a possible D gene (6 bases). Germline loops: CDR1 SEHNR, CDR2 FQNEAQ (reference sequence). V was clipped by 5 bases and J by 5 bases, with 16 bases between them. There are 14 residues in the CDR3. CDR3 in DNA: TGTGCCAGCAGCCCAGGATGGGACACCCACGAGCAGTACTTC. Protein sequence: CASSPGWDTHEQYF. Drawing the rest from reference TRBV7-9 and TRBJ2-7, the complete variable domain is DTGVSQNPRHKITKRGQNVTFRCDPISEHNRLYWYRQTLGQGPEFLTYFQNEAQLEKSRLLSDRFSAERPKGSFSTLEIQRTEQGDSAMYLCASSPGWDTHEQYFGPGTRLTVT.

The rearrangement links TRBV4-1 to TRBJ1-3, with a tentative D call TRBD1 (6 bases). CDR1 is MGHRA, CDR2 YSYEKL, per germline. The CDR3 consists of 17 residues. V was trimmed by 4 bases and J by 0 bases, leaving 16 bases between them. CDR3 protein: CASSLYRDGASGNTIYF. CDR3 DNA: TGCGCCAGCAGCCTCTACAGGGATGGGGCCTCTGGAAACACCATATATTTT.

The genes are TRBV5-5 and TRBJ1-1; D ambiguous. V lost 0 bases, J lost 4 bases, and 13 bases lay in between. From germline, CDR1 is SGHKS and CDR2 YYEKEE (reference sequence). This CDR3 is 15 amino acids long. The DNA for the CDR3 is TGTGCCAGCAGCTTGGTTGCGGGCCAGGTCACTGAAGCTTTCTTT. Its translation: CASSLVAGQVTEAFF.

The chain uses TRBV19 and TRBJ2-7; D not certain. The CDR3 spans 15 residues. Per germline, CDR1 LNHDA and CDR2 SQIVND (reference sequence). Trimming took 1 base from V and 5 from J, leaving 15 bases between them. The CDR3 spells CASSIVVSPVNEQYF. The CDR3, as DNA: TGTGCCAGTAGTATAGTGGTATCCCCCGTCAACGAGCAGTACTTC.